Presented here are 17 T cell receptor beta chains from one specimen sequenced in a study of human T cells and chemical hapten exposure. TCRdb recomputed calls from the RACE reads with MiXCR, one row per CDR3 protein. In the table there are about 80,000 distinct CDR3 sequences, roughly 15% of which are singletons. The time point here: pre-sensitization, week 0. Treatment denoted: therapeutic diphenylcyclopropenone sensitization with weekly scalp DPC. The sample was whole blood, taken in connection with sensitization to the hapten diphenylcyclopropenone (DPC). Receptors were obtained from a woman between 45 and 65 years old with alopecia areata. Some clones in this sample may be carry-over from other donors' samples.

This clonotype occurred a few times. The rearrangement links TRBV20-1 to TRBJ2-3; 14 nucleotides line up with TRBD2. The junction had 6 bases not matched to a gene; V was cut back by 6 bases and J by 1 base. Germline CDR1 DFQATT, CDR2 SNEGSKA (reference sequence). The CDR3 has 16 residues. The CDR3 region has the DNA TGCAGTGCCGGACTAGCGGGAGGTTCGGGCACAGATACGCAGTATTTT. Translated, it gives CSAGLAGGSGTDTQYF.

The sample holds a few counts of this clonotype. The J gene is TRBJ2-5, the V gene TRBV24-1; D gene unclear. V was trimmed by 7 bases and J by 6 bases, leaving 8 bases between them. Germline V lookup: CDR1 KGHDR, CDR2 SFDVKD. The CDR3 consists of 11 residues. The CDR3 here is CATSDEKTQYF. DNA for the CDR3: TGTGCCACCAGCGACGAGAAGACCCAGTACTTC.

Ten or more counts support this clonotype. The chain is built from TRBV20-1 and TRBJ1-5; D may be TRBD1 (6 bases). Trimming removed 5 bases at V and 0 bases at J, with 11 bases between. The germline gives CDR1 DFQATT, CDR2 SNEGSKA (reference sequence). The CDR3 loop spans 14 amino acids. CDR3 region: CSAYGQISNQPQHF. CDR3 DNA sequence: TGCAGTGCTTATGGACAGATTAGCAATCAGCCCCAGCATTTT.

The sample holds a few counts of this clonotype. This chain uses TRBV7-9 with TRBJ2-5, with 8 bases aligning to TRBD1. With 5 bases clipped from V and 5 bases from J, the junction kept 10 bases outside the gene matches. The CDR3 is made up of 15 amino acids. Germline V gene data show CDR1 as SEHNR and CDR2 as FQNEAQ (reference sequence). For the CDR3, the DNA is TGTGCCAGCAGCGCCTGGGACAGGCGACCCGAGACCCAGTACTTC. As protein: CASSAWDRRPETQYF. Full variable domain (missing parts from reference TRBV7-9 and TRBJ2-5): DTGVSQNPRHKITKRGQNVTFRCDPISEHNRLYWYRQTLGQGPEFLTYFQNEAQLEKSRLLSDRFSAERPKGSFSTLEIQRTEQGDSAMYLCASSAWDRRPETQYFGPGTRLLVL.

CDR3 loop: CASSLNLGTEAFF. The CDR3 DNA reads as TGTGCCAGCAGTTTAAACCTTGGCACTGAAGCTTTCTTT. V is TRBV12-3 or TRBV12-4 and J is TRBJ1-1; D remains ambiguous. Trimming took 2 bases from V and 4 from J, leaving 8 bases between them. The CDR3 spans 13 residues.

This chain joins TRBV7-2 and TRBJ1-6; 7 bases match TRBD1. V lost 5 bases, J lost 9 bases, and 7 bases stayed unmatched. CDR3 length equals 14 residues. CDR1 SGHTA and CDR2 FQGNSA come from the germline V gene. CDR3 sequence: CASSQDRLPSPLHF. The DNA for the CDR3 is TGTGCCAGCAGCCAGGACAGGCTTCCTTCACCCCTCCACTTT.

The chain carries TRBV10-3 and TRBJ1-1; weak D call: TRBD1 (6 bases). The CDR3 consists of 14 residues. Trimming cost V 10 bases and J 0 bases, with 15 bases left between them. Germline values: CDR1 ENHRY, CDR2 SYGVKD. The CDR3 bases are TGTGCCACGGACCCGGGACACCTGAACACTGAAGCTTTCTTT. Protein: CATDPGHLNTEAFF.

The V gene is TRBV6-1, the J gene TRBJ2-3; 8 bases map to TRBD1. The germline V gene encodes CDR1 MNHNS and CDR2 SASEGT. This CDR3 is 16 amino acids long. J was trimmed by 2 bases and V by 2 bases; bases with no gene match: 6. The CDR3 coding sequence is TGTGCCAGCAGTGAAACCCGACAGGGGCCCACAGATACGCAGTATTTT. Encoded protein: CASSETRQGPTDTQYF.

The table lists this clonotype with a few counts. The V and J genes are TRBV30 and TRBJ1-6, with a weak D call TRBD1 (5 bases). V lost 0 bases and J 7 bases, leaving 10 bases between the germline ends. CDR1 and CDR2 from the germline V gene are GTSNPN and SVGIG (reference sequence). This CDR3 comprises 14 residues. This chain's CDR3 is CAWSVDTSNSPLHF. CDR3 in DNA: TGTGCCTGGAGTGTGGACACTTCCAATTCACCCCTCCACTTT.

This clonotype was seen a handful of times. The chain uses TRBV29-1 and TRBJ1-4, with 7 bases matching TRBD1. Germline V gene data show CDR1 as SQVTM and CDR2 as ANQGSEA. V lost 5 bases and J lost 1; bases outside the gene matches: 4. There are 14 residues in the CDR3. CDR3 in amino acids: CSVSAGGTNEKLFF. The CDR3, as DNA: TGCAGCGTTTCTGCAGGGGGAACTAATGAAAAACTGTTTTTT.

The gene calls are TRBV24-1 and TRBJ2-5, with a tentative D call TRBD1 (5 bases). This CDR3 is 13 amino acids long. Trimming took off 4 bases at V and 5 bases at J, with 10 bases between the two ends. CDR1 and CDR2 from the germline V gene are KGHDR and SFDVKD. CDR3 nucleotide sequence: TGTGCCACCAGTGACCAGGGATCGGAGACCCAGTACTTC. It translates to CATSDQGSETQYF.

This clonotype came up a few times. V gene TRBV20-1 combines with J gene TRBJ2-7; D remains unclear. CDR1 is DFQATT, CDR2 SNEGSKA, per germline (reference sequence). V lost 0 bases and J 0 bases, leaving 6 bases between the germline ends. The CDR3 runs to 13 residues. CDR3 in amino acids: CSARDGSSYEQYF. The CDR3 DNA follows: TGCAGTGCTAGAGACGGAAGCTCCTACGAGCAGTACTTC.

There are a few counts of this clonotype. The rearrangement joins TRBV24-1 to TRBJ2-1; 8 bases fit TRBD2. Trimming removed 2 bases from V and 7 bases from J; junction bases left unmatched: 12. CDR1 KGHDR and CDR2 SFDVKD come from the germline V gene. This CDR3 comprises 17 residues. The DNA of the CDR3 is TGTGCCACCAGTGATTGGTCTAGCGGGTTACGTGGGAATGAGCAGTTCTTC. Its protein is CATSDWSSGLRGNEQFF.

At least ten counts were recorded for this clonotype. The CDR3 here is CASRTSGSDYNEQFF. CDR3 coding DNA: TGTGCCAGCCGGACTAGCGGGAGTGACTACAATGAGCAGTTCTTC. The chain links TRBV5-6 to TRBJ2-1, with TRBD2 matching over 13 bases. V shed 7 bases and J 3 bases; nucleotides not matched to a gene: 4. CDR3 length equals 15 residues. Germline lookup yields CDR1 SGHDT and CDR2 YYEEEE.

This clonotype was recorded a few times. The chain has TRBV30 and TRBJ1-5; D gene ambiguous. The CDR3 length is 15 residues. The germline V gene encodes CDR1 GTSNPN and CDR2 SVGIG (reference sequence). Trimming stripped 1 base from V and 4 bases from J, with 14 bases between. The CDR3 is CAWSGGSGANQPQHF. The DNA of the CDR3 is TGTGCCTGGAGTGGAGGGTCCGGCGCGAATCAGCCCCAGCATTTT. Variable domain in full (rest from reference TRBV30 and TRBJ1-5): SQTIHQWPATLVQPVGSPLSLECTVEGTSNPNLYWYRQAAGRGLQLLFYSVGIGQISSEVPQNLSASRPQDRQFILSSKKLLLSDSGFYLCAWSGGSGANQPQHFGDGTRLSIL.

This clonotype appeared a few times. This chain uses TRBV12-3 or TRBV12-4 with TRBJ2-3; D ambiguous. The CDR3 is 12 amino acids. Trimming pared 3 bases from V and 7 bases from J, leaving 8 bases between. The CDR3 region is CASSFSGYTQYF. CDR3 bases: TGTGCCAGCAGTTTCTCGGGCTATACGCAGTATTTT.

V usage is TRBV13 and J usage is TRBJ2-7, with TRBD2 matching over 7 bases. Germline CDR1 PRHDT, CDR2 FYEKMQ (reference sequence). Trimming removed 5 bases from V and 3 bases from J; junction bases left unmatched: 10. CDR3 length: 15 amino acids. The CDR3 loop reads CASSPQSGAYYEQYF. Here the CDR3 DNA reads TGTGCCAGCAGCCCGCAAAGCGGGGCCTACTACGAGCAGTACTTC.